Given below is one TCR beta chain in context. This clonotype showed up many times. This receptor's antigen is unknown. No qualities accompany the bases; no much larger clone lies one base away. The data originate from a study of spatial heterogeneity in lung cancer (dated by TCRdb to 2018 to 2020). About the full investigation: The donors were some 70 patients from the lung TRACERx cohort who had early-stage, untreated non-small cell lung cancer. Follow-up PBMC samples were sequenced whenever available, with a median time to follow-up of approximately two years after resection. Beta-chain transcripts were consistently detected in greater numbers than alpha-chain transcripts, which likely reflected higher beta-chain transcript abundance. In the raw uncorrected reads, each unique combination of TCR and UMI appeared on average more than ten times. The study quantitatively compared TCR alpha and beta repertoires across multiple tumor regions, matched nontumor lung and blood in non-small cell lung cancer. TCR repertoire features were related to nonsynonymous mutation counts determined by whole-exome sequencing of tumor tissue. At surgery, both alpha and beta chains were TCR-sequenced in roughly 230 tumor regions, 63 to 80 matched nontumor lung samples and a few dozen PBMC samples. Study-level results and caveats: Comparisons of baseline and follow-up blood repertoires included only around 15 patients. Ubiquitous expanded tumor TCRs were found in blood more often at tumor resection than at routine follow-up. Additional single-cell paired TCR alpha and beta sequencing was considered necessary to confirm, at a functional level, the hypothesis that regional TCRs recognize regional mutations.

V is shortened by 1 base, J by 1 base, and the region joining them spans 12 bases. The germline V gene yields MDHEN for CDR1 and SYDVKM for CDR2. The CDR3 has 16 amino acids, counting the end cysteine and phenylalanine. Only the CDR3 DNA is retained, 48 bases long and in frame from the first base. Interpreted using the paper, the time point label stands for: blood at routine non-recurrence follow-up after resection. Whole RNA extracted from tumor and nontumor lung tissue, or from cryopreserved PBMC samples, was used for TCR sequencing without cell sorting. Only patients with enough RNA available from two or more tumor regions were chosen for TCR sequencing. Library preparation was by 5' RACE. TCRdb records NextSeq 500 as the sequencer. To allow correction of PCR and sequencing errors, the TCR library protocol tagged every TCR cDNA molecule with a unique molecular identifier. The paper's data handling went like this. TCR identification, UMI-based error correction and CDR3 extraction were all carried out with Decombinator tools. Expanded TCRs were defined as those above a frequency of 2 per 1,000, corresponding to the top 1% of the tumor frequency distribution. Rényi diversity was computed with the R vegan package after subsampling each repertoire 100 times to 5,000 TCRs. CDR3 similarity networks were built from amino acid triplet string-kernel similarity, with CDR3s being connected when pairwise similarity was above 0.82. The public reads were reprocessed in TCRdb via fastp at Q25 and MiXCR, keeping in-frame beta chains. Records with the same CDR3 protein are collapsed into one entry carrying the most frequent genes and DNA. TCRdb, not the original authors, processed these V and J calls. This sample gives 20,000 to 30,000 distinct CDR3 sequences in total; about a tenth of them show up just once. About 22% of the sample goes to the ten largest clones.

The starting material was PBMCs, obtained at follow-up. The sequence was obtained from a male donor with early-stage non-small cell lung cancer. The chain is assembled from TRBV28 and TRBJ2-3; no D segment can be confidently identified. CDR3 region: CASSLSAVRGTDTQYF. The sequence in DNA is TGTGCCAGCAGTTTATCGGCAGTTCGGGGCACAGATACGCAGTATTTT.